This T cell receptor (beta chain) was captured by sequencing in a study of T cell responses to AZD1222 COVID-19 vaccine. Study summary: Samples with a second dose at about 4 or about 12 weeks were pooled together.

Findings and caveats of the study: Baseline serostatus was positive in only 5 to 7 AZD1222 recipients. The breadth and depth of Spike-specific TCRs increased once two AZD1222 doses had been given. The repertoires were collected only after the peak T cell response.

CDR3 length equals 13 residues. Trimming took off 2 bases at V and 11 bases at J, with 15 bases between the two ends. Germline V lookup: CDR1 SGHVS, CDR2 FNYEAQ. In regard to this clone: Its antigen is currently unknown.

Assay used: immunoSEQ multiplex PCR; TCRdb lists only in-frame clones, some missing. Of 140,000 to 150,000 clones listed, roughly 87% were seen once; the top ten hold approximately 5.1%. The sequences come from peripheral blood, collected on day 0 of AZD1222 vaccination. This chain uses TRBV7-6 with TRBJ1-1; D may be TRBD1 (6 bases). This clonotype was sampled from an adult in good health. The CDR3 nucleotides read TGTGCCAGCAGCTTAAAGGGGGGCGACGGGGCTTTCTTT. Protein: CASSLKGGDGAFF.